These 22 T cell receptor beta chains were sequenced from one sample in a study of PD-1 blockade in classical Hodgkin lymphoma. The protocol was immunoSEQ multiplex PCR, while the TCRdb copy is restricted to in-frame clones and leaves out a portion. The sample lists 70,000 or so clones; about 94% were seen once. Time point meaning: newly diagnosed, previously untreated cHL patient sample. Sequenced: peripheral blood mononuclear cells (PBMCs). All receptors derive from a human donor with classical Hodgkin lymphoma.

CDR3 in DNA: TGTGCCAGCAGCTTCCCCCCCCTAGGGACCCAGTACTTC. Protein product: CASSFPPLGTQYF. The chain uses TRBV5-6 and TRBJ2-5, with no clear D. The CDR3 consists of 13 residues. CDR1 and CDR2 from the germline V gene are SGHDT and YYEEEE. Trimming stripped 2 bases from V and 7 bases from J, with 12 bases between.

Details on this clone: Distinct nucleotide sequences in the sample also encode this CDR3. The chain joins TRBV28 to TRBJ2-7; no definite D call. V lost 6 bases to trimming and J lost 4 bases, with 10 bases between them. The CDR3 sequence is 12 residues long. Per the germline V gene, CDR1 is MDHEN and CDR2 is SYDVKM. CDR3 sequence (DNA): TGTGCCAGCAGCCTTTCGGAGTACGAGCAGTACTTC. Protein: CASSLSEYEQYF.

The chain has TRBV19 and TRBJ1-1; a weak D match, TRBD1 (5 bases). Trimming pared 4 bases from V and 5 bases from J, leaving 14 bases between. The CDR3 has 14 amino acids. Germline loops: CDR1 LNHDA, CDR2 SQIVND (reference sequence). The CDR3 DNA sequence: TGTGCCAGTAGTACCCTGACCAGGGAGACTGAAGCTTTCTTT. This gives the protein CASSTLTRETEAFF.

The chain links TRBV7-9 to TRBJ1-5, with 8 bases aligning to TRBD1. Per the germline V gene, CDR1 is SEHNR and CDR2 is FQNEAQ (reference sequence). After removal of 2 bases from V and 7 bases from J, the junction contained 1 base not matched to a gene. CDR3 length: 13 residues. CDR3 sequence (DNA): TGTGCCAGCAGCTTAACAGGGGGACAGCCCCAGCATTTT. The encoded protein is CASSLTGGQPQHF. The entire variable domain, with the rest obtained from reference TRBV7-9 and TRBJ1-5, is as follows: DTGVSQNPRHKITKRGQNVTFRCDPISEHNRLYWYRQTLGQGPEFLTYFQNEAQLEKSRLLSDRFSAERPKGSFSTLEIQRTEQGDSAMYLCASSLTGGQPQHFGDGTRLSIL.

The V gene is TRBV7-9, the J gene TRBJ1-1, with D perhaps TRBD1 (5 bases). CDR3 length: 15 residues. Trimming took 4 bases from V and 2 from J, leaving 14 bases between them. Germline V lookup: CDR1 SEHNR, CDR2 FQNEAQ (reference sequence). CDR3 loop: CASSYEGLDNTEAFF. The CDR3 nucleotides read TGTGCCAGCAGCTATGAGGGGTTAGATAACACTGAAGCTTTCTTT.

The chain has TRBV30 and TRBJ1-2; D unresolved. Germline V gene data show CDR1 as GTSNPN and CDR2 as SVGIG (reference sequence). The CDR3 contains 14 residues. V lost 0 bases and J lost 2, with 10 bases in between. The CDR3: CAWSVGVGNYGYTF. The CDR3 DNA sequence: TGTGCCTGGAGTGTAGGAGTGGGAAACTATGGCTACACCTTC.

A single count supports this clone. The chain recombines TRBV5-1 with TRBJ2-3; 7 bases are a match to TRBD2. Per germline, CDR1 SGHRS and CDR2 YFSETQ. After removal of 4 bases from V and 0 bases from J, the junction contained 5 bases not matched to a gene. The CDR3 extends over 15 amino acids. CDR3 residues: CASSLSSGSTDTQYF. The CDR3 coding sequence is TGCGCCAGCAGCCTCAGTAGCGGGAGCACAGATACGCAGTATTTT.

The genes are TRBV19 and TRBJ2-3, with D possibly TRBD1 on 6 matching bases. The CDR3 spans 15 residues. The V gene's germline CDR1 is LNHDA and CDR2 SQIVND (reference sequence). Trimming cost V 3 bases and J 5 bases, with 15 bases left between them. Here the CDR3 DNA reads TGTGCCAGTAGTATCCGGCAGGGGAACGGAGATACGCAGTATTTT. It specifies CASSIRQGNGDTQYF. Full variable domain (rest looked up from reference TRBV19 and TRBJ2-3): DGGITQSPKYLFRKEGQNVTLSCEQNLNHDAMYWYRQDPGQGLRLIYYSQIVNDFQKGDIAEGYSVSREKKESFPLTVTSAQKNPTAFYLCASSIRQGNGDTQYFGPGTRLTVL.

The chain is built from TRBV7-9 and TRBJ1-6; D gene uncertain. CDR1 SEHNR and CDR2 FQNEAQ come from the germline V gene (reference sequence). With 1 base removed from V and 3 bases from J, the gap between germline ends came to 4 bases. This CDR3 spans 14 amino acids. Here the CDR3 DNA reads TGTGCCAGCAGCTTAGACAGCTATAATTCACCCCTCCACTTT. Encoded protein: CASSLDSYNSPLHF.

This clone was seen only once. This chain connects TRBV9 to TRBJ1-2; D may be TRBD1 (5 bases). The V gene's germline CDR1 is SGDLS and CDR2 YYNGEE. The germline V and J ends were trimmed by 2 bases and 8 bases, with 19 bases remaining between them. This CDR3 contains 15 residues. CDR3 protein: CASSVTGTYLGGYTF. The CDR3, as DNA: TGTGCCAGCAGCGTCACTGGGACCTATCTGGGGGGCTACACCTTC.

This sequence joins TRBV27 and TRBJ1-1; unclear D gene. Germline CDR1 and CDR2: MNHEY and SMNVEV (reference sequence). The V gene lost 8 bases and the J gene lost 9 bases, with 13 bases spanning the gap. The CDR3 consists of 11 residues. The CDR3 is CASAFGEKAFF. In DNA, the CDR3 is TGTGCCAGCGCCTTTGGGGAGAAAGCTTTCTTT.

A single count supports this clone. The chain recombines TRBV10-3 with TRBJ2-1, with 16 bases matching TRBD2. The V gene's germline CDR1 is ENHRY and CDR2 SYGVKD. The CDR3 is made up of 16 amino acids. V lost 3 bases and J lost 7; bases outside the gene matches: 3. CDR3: CAISDGTSGGENEQFF. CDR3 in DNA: TGTGCCATCAGTGACGGGACTAGCGGGGGGGAAAATGAGCAGTTCTTC.

The CDR3 protein is CASSLPRAAEAFF. CDR3 bases: TGTGCCAGCAGCTTGCCCCGGGCCGCTGAAGCTTTCTTT. The gene calls are TRBV11-2 and TRBJ1-1; D remains ambiguous. Germline values: CDR1 SGHAT, CDR2 FQNNGV. Trimming left V 3 bases short and J 6 bases short, with 11 bases between. This CDR3 has 13 amino acids.

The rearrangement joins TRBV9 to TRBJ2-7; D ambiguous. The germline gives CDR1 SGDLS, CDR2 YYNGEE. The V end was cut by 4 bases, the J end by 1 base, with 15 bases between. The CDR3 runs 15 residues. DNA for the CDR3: TGTGCCAGCAGCCCCCCGGCCGCGTATTCCTACGAGCAGTACTTC. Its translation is CASSPPAAYSYEQYF.

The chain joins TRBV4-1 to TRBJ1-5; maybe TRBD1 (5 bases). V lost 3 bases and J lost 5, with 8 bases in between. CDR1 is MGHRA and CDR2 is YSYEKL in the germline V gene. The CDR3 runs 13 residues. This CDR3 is CASSQGTYQPQHF. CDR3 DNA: TGCGCCAGCAGCCAGGGGACTTATCAGCCCCAGCATTTT.

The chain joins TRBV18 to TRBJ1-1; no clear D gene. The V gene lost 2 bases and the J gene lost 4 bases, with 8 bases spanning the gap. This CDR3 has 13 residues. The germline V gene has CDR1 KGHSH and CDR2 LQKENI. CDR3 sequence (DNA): TGTGCCAGCTCACCATTAGAGGGCACTGAAGCTTTCTTT. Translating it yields CASSPLEGTEAFF.

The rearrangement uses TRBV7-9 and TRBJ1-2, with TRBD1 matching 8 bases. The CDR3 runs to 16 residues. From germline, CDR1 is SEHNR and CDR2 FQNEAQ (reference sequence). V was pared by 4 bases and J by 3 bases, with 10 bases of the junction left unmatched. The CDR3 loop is CASSSTTGGKDYGYTF. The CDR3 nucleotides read TGTGCCAGCAGCTCGACCACAGGGGGAAAAGACTATGGCTACACCTTC.

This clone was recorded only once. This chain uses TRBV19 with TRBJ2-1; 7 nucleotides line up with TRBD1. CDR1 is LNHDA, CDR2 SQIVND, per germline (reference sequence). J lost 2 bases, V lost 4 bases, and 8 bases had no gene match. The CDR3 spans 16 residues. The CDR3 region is CASSRVWDRAYNEQFF. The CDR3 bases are TGTGCCAGTAGTAGAGTATGGGACAGAGCCTACAATGAGCAGTTCTTC. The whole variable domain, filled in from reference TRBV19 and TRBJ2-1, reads DGGITQSPKYLFRKEGQNVTLSCEQNLNHDAMYWYRQDPGQGLRLIYYSQIVNDFQKGDIAEGYSVSREKKESFPLTVTSAQKNPTAFYLCASSRVWDRAYNEQFFGPGTRLTVL.

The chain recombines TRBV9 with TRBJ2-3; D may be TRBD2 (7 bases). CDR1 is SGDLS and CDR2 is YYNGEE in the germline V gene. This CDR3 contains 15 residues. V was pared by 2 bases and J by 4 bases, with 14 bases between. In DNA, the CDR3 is TGTGCCAGCAGCGTCTCACAGGGAGGGCCAGATACGCAGTATTTT. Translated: CASSVSQGGPDTQYF.

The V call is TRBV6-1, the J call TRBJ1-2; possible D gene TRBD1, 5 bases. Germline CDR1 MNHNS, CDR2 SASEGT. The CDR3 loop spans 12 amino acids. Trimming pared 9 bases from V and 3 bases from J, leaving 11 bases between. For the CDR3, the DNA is TGTGCCAGTGGGACGGCTTACTATGGCTACACCTTC. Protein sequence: CASGTAYYGYTF.

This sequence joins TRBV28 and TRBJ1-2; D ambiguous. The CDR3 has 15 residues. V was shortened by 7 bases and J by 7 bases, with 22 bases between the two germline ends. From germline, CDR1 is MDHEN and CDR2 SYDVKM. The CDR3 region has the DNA TGTGCCAGCACCCCTTGGGATGGGAGGGAGAGTGGCTACACCTTC. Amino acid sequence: CASTPWDGRESGYTF.

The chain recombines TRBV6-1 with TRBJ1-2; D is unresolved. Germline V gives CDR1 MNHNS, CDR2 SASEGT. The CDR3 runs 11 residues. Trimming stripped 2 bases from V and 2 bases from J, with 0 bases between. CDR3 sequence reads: CASSENYGYTF. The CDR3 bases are TGTGCCAGCAGTGAAAACTATGGCTACACCTTC.